The entry below gives a single T cell receptor (beta chain) sequence along with its context. No antigen is known for it. This sample stems from a study of T cells after yellow fever vaccination. About the study: It was SMART-Seq v4 Ultra Low Input that prepared the fractions with low cell numbers.

By 5'RACE template switching, TCR cDNA was produced, with a universal primer site and UMIs added in the process. MiXCR, run by TCRdb on the 5' RACE reads, gives a single entry per CDR3 protein. The sample lists 300,000 to 400,000 distinct CDR3 sequences, 3.5% to 4.5% occurring once. Study-wide points: High-abundance clonotypes from the bulk population could contaminate FACS-sorted repertoires. It was a weaker secondary response, yet one that peaked faster, at day 5 versus 15.

The CDR3 consists of 15 residues. The germline V and J ends were trimmed by 4 bases and 6 bases, with 16 bases remaining between them. CDR1 is SGHDN, CDR2 FVKESK, per germline. This chain links TRBV14 with TRBJ2-1; a weak D match, TRBD1 (6 bases). This receptor was obtained from a young man who received the YFV17D yellow fever vaccine. Sequencing was performed on PBMCs, taken 5 days after the yellow fever booster vaccination. The DNA for the CDR3 is TGTGCCAGCAGCCTCATCACAGGGTCGCCCAATGAGCAGTTCTTC. Protein sequence: CASSLITGSPNEQFF.